The entry below describes one T cell receptor beta chain. Its antigen is currently not known. Per-nucleotide qualities are absent, and no much larger clonotype sits a single base away. Participants in the prospective study were aged roughly 18 to 95 years, lived in approximately 26 United States geographic areas, and enrolled through a virtual design. In the prospective study, participants were assigned to cohorts based on the clinical history participants reported in a screening survey and a study questionnaire. Recovered participants in ImmuneRACE Cohort 3 were defined by two consecutive negative NP/OP PCR tests, clearance by a healthcare professional, or resolution of symptoms. In the prospective study, mobile phlebotomists collected whole blood, serum and a nasopharyngeal or oropharyngeal swab from each participant. Participants in the prospective study had the option to provide additional blood draws and questionnaires over an approximately 2-month period. Before DNA extraction, blood samples from the prospective study were shipped at room temperature or frozen.

The CDR3, cysteine through phenylalanine, is 15 amino acids long. Solely the CDR3 DNA is kept, with 45 bases framed from the first base. After removal of 0 bases from V and 8 bases from J, the junction retains 3 bases not matched to a gene. Via the germline V gene, CDR1 is SGHTA and CDR2 FQGTGA. This sample is drawn from a study of blood T cell repertoires in COVID-19 (TCRdb year 2020). In terms of the full investigation: The collaborator samples originated in the United States, Italy and Spain and spanned the acute and convalescent phases of COVID-19. Where available, HLA class I and class II types were taken from metadata supplied by the sample provider and were not determined by assay-based typing. The dataset comprised deeply sampled blood TCRbeta repertoires from subjects exposed to, actively infected with, or recovered from COVID-19. The repertoires were released in a freely available public database intended as a resource for research on the immune response to SARS-CoV-2. The prospective study material was composed of cDNA or gDNA derived from T cells, B-cell-depleted T cells, or PBMCs. The samples were drawn from the first 160 participants of the ongoing ImmuneRACE study and from about 1,200 subjects provided by 6 global collaborators. Sample metadata almost always included a de-identified subject ID, COVID-19 status, age in years and sex. General findings and caveats noted by the study authors: Clinical and demographic metadata were provided uncurated, with the amount varying by source and participant.

TCRbeta CDR3 regions were amplified from genomic DNA by means of the immunoSEQ Assay, a bias-controlled multiplex PCR. The original pipeline was this. Within the assay, amplification of reference gene primers was used to estimate how many nucleated cells each sample contained. To quantify the absolute abundance of each unique TCRbeta CDR3 rearrangement, sequence reads were collapsed and filtered. Productive Simpson clonality was computed per sample as the square root of Simpson's diversity index over productive rearrangements. Entries here come from immuneACCESS through TCRdb and include only in-frame sequences with V and J called. Some clones fail to appear in such tables; in the studies checked, an unresolved V gene covers under half of the shortfall, and the cause of the remainder is unknown. The V and J calls and clone size come from that table; D and trimming were worked out from the DNA. The table for this sample lists roughly 160,000 clones; more than 70% of them were counted only once. In total, the top ten clones hold roughly 18% of the sample.

The rearrangement combines TRBV7-3 with TRBJ1-6; TRBD1 agrees with 8 junctional bases. The receptor comes from a man between 60 and 75 years old who had recovered from COVID-19. The sample consisted of PBMCs or T cells enriched from blood (not recorded which). The nucleotides read TGTGCCAGCAGCTTAACAAGGGACAGGTATTCACCCCTCCACTTT. The resulting protein is CASSLTRDRYSPLHF. The CDR3 plus the reference TRBV7-3 and TRBJ1-6 genes for the other parts give the full variable domain: GAGVSQTPSNKVTEKGKYVELRCDPISGHTALYWYRQSLGQGPEFLIYFQGTGAADDSGLPNDRFFAVRPEGSVSTLKIQRTERGDSAVYLCASSLTRDRYSPLHFGNGTRLTVT.